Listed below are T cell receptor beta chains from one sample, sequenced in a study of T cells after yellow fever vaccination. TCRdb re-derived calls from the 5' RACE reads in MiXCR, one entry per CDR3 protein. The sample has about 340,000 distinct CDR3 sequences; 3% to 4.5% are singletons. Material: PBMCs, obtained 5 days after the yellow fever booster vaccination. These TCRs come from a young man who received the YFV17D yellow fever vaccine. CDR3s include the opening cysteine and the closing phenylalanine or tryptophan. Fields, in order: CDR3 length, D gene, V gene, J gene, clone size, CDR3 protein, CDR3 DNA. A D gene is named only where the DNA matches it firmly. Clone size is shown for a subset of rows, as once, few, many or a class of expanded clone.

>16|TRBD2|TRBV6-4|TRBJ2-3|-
CASSGSSGGATDTQYF
TGTGCCAGCAGTGGGTCTAGCGGGGGGGCCACAGATACGCAGTATTTT
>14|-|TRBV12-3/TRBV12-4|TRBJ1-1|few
CASTLGGALQEAFF
TGTGCCAGCACTTTGGGAGGAGCCCTACAAGAAGCTTTCTTT
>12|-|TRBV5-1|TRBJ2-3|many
CASSLPRGTQYF
TGCGCCAGCAGCTTGCCCCGGGGTACGCAGTATTTT
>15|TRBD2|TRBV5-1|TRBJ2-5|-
CASSLRTSGQETQYF
TGCGCCAGCAGCTTAAGGACTAGCGGACAAGAGACCCAGTACTTC
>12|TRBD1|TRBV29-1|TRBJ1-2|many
CSVSQGAWGYTF
TGCAGCGTTTCACAGGGGGCGTGGGGCTACACCTTC
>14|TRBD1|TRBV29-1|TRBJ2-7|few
CSVEGDSTSYEQYF
TGCAGCGTTGAAGGGGACAGCACCTCCTACGAGCAGTACTTC
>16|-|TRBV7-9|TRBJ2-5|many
CASSPTPGAATETQYF
TGTGCCAGCAGCCCTACGCCAGGGGCCGCCACGGAGACCCAGTACTTC
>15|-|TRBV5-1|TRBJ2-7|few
CASSSRDTSPGEQYF
TGCGCCAGCAGCTCCAGGGACACCAGCCCGGGGGAGCAGTACTTC
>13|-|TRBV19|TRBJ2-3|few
CASRGGLTDTQYF
TGTGCCAGTAGAGGGGGACTAACAGATACGCAGTATTTT
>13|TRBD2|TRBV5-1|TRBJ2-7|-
CASSPVAGGEQYF
TGCGCCAGCAGCCCGGTGGCGGGGGGCGAGCAGTACTTC
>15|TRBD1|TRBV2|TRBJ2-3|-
CASSPATGVADTQYF
TGTGCCAGCAGTCCCGCGACAGGGGTGGCAGATACGCAGTATTTT
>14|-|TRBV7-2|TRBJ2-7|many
CASSLGGGYDEQYF
TGTGCCAGCAGTTTGGGCGGAGGCTATGACGAGCAGTACTTC
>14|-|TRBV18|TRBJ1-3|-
CASSTIPEGNTIYF
TGTGCCAGCTCTACTATACCGGAGGGAAACACCATATATTTT
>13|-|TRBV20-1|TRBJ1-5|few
CSASIGLLQPQHF
TGCAGTGCTAGCATAGGTTTGTTGCAGCCCCAGCATTTT
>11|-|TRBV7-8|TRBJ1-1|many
CASSLTTEAFF
TGTGCCAGCAGCTTAACCACTGAAGCTTTCTTT
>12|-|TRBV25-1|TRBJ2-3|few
CASSEGMDTQYF
TGTGCCAGCAGTGAGGGGATGGATACGCAGTATTTT
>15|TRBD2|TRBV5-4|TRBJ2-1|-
CASSRELAVGNEQFF
TGTGCCAGCAGCCGGGAACTAGCGGTGGGCAATGAGCAGTTCTTC
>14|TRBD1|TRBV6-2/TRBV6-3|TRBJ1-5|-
CASSKTGLNQPQHF
TGTGCCAGCAGCAAGACAGGGCTCAATCAGCCCCAGCATTTT
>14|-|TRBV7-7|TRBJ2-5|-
CASSLRYGGETQYF
TGTGCCAGCAGCTTACGGTACGGTGGAGAGACCCAGTACTTC
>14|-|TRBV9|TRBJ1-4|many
CASSVGSRPEKLFF
TGTGCCAGCAGCGTAGGGTCCAGGCCCGAAAAACTGTTTTTT
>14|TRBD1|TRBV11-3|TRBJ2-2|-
CASSDDRVSGELFF
TGTGCCAGCAGCGATGACAGGGTCTCCGGGGAGCTGTTTTTT
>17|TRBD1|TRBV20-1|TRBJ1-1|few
CSARIGAGGYVITEAFF
TGCAGTGCTAGAATCGGGGCAGGGGGCTATGTAATCACTGAAGCTTTCTTT
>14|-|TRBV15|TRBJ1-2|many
CATSRDRAVDGYTF
TGTGCCACCAGCAGAGATAGGGCGGTTGACGGCTACACCTTC
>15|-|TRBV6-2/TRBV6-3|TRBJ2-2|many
CASSYSRPWAGELFF
TGTGCCAGCAGTTACTCGCGCCCTTGGGCCGGGGAGCTGTTTTTT
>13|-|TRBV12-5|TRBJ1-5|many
CASGSYSNQPQHF
TGTGCTAGTGGGTCCTATAGCAATCAGCCCCAGCATTTT
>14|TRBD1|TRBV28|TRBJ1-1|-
CASSTPTGRTEAFF
TGTGCCAGCAGTACACCGACAGGGCGGACTGAAGCTTTCTTT
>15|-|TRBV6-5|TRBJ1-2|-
CASSNTVAANYGYTF
TGTGCCAGCAGTAACACAGTCGCGGCAAACTATGGCTACACCTTC
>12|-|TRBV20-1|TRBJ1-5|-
CSGQYSNQPQHF
TGCAGCGGACAGTATAGCAATCAGCCCCAGCATTTT
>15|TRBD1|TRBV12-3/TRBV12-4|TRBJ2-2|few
CASSRGTGHTGELFF
TGTGCCAGCAGTCGGGGGACAGGGCACACCGGGGAGCTGTTTTTT
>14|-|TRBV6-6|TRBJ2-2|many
CASRIGTFNGELFF
TGTGCCAGCAGAATCGGGACATTCAACGGGGAGCTGTTTTTT
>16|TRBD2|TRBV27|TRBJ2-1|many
CASSASLGGGSNEQFF
TGTGCCAGCAGTGCCTCCCTTGGCGGGGGAAGCAATGAGCAGTTCTTC
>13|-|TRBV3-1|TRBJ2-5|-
CASRRGPGVTQYF
TGTGCCAGCAGACGAGGACCTGGGGTGACCCAGTACTTC
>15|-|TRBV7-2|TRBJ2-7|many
CASSLRVVSSYEQYF
TGTGCCAGCAGCTTAAGGGTCGTTAGCTCCTACGAGCAGTACTTC
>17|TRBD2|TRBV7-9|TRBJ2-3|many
CASSPVALAGYEDTQYF
TGTGCCAGCAGCCCCGTCGCGCTAGCGGGGTACGAGGATACGCAGTATTTT
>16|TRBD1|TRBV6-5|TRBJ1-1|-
CASSYPSGQGYTEAFF
TGTGCCAGCAGTTACCCGTCGGGACAGGGGTACACTGAAGCTTTCTTT
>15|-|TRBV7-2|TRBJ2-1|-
CASSLAGVVGNEQFF
TGTGCCAGCAGCTTAGCGGGGGTGGTGGGCAATGAGCAGTTCTTC
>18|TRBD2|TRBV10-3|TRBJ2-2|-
CAISESNKGTSATGELFF
TGTGCCATCAGTGAGTCGAATAAAGGGACTAGTGCCACCGGGGAGCTGTTTTTT
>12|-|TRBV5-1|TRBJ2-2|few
CASSGNTGELFF
TGCGCCAGCAGCGGAAACACCGGGGAGCTGTTTTTT
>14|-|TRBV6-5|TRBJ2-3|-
CASSYRGYTDTQYF
TGTGCCAGCAGTTACAGGGGCTACACAGATACGCAGTATTTT
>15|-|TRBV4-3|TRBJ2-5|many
CASSQGVYRGETQYF
TGCGCCAGCAGCCAAGGGGTTTATCGGGGGGAGACCCAGTACTTC
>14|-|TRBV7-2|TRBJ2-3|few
CASSLGAGADTQYF
TGTGCCAGCAGCTTAGGGGCAGGTGCAGATACGCAGTATTTT
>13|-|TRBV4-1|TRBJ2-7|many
CASSQVGLYEQYF
TGCGCCAGCAGCCAAGTAGGTCTTTACGAGCAGTACTTC
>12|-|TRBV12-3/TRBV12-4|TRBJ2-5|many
CASSEVEETQYF
TGTGCCAGCAGTGAAGTGGAAGAGACCCAGTACTTC
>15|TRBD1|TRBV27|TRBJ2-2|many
CASSGWDRNTGELFF
TGTGCCAGCAGTGGATGGGACAGGAACACCGGGGAGCTGTTTTTT
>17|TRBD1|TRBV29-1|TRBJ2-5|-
CSVARTGNVPYQETQYF
TGCAGCGTCGCCAGGACAGGGAATGTTCCGTACCAAGAGACCCAGTACTTC
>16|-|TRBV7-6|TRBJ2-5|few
CASSWEDSKQEETQYF
TGTGCCAGCAGCTGGGAGGACTCCAAACAGGAAGAGACCCAGTACTTC
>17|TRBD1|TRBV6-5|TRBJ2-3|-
CASSPVPGQALSDTQYF
TGTGCCAGCAGCCCCGTACCGGGACAGGCCCTCTCAGATACGCAGTATTTT
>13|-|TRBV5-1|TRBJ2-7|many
CASSLAQENEQYF
TGCGCCAGCAGCTTGGCCCAGGAAAACGAGCAGTACTTC
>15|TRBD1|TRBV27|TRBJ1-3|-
CASSSGQGSGNTIYF
TGTGCCAGCAGTTCCGGACAGGGCTCTGGAAACACCATATATTTT
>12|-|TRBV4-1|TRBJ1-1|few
CASSQAGTEAFF
TGCGCCAGCAGCCAAGCCGGCACTGAAGCTTTCTTT
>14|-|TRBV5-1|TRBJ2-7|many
CASSPGAGTYEQYF
TGCGCCAGCAGCCCGGGGGCAGGTACCTACGAGCAGTACTTC
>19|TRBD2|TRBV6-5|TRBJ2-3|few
CASRPRPGLAGVSTDTQYF
TGTGCCAGCAGACCAAGGCCCGGACTAGCGGGGGTTAGCACAGATACGCAGTATTTT
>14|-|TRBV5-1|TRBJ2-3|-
CASSWGRGTDTQYF
TGCGCCAGCAGCTGGGGTCGGGGCACAGATACGCAGTATTTT
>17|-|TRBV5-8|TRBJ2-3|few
CASSKGRLSTPTDTQYF
TGTGCCAGCAGCAAAGGAAGACTCAGCACACCCACAGATACGCAGTATTTT
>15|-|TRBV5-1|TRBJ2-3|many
CASSLASVGTDTQYF
TGCGCCAGCAGCTTGGCCAGCGTGGGCACAGATACGCAGTATTTT
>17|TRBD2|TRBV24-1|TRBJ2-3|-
CATSDPKAGTDTDTQYF
TGTGCCACCAGTGATCCAAAAGCGGGGACCGACACAGATACGCAGTATTTT
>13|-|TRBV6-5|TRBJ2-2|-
CASSSNAGGELFF
TGTGCCAGCAGTTCCAATGCCGGTGGGGAGCTGTTTTTT
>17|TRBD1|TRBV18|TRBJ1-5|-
CASSTGQGMISNQPQHF
TGTGCCAGCTCAACCGGACAGGGGATGATTAGCAATCAGCCCCAGCATTTT
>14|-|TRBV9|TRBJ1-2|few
CASSVEWMPYGYTF
TGTGCCAGCAGCGTAGAATGGATGCCCTATGGCTACACCTTC